This T cell receptor beta chain originates from a study of siplizumab effects on memory and regulatory T cells (dated by TCRdb to the late 2010s). Background for the entire study: The study looked at the effect of siplizumab, an anti-CD2 antibody, on alloreactive T-cell subsets in allogeneic mixed lymphocyte reactions made from human PBMCs. Here is what the overall study found, with its caveats: Whether proliferating Tregs from siplizumab cultures were suppressive was not functionally confirmed. Roughly 75-95% of proliferating CD4+ or CD8+ clones could not be assigned a naive or memory phenotype. Unstimulated naive T cells appeared more diverse than memory T cells, and naive cells seemed to contribute substantially to the alloresponse. Because sequences below about 10^-5 frequency were poorly captured, only a minor fraction of alloreactive clones could be mapped to unstimulated subsets. Among mappable alloreactive CD4+ clones, an average Treg-derived fraction of about 70% was observed with siplizumab, compared with 25% to 30% in control reactions. Siplizumab significantly reduced the cumulative frequency of alloreactive sequences traceable to unstimulated CD4+ memory T cells.

In addition, sequencing in three donor pairs included unstimulated CD8+ effector memory subsets alongside CD4+ naive, CD8+ naive, CD8+ TEMRA and CD4+ memory subsets. Sorted unstimulated T cells and proliferating T cells recovered from mixed lymphocyte reactions were subjected to TCRbeta CDR3 sequencing. Fresh whole blood from fewer than 12 HLA-typed healthy donors was used to isolate PBMCs. Libraries were built with the immunoSEQ multiplex PCR assay. Approximately 100,000 TCR templates per sample were assayed on the deep sequencing platform. Genomic DNA extracted from sorted T cells was used for TCRbeta CDR3 sequencing. Under the source paper's analysis protocol: Clonal analysis of TCRbeta CDR3 data was done in the R programming language. Comparing unstimulated samples against CFSE-low samples taken after the reaction was how alloreactive CD4+ and CD8+ clones were defined. By matching sequences to the repertoires of sorted unstimulated Treg and non-Treg cells, each alloreactive CD4+ clone was assigned a regulatory or non-regulatory origin. Sourced from immuneACCESS, this table was stored by TCRdb with only in-frame sequences that have V and J called. A share of the clones is absent; for the studies checked, an unresolved V gene accounts for under half, and the remainder has no known explanation. That table is the source of V, J and clone size, and D and trimming were worked out from the DNA. The sample profile shows about 27,000 clones; around 80% of them were found once. The ten largest clones represent 24% of the sample.

Comment on this clone: Its antigen is still unknown. No much larger clonotype is one base removed from it; base qualities were not supplied.

The V end gives up 5 bases and the J end 4 bases, leaving 5 bases in the junction not matched to a gene. As encoded in the germline V gene, CDR1 is SGHAT while CDR2 is FQNNGV. Its CDR3 holds 13 amino acids, cysteine through phenylalanine. The DNA shown is the 39-base CDR3, in frame from base 1. The source material was memory CD4+ T cells sorted from blood. The cell subset or site label here, explained by the study, means: unstimulated CD4+ memory T cells. This receptor was identified in a human donor in good health. The sequence joins TRBV11-2 to TRBJ2-7; a stretch of 7 junction bases matches TRBD1. This receptor carries the CDR3 CASSLGQIYEQYF. The nucleotide sequence is given as TGTGCCAGCAGCCTGGGACAGATTTACGAGCAGTACTTC.